These 26 T cell receptor beta chains were all obtained from the same sample, sequenced in a study of cytomegalovirus exposure and HLA in healthy donors. Both 60 Vbeta primers and 13 Jbeta primers went into the PCR. TCRdb's copy holds only in-frame clones and misses some; the assay was immunoSEQ multiplex PCR. The sample shows roughly 71,000 clones, around 64% of them seen only once. Sequencing input: PBMCs. Receptors originate from a man aged 35 to 55 in good health and CMV-seropositive.

The J gene is TRBJ2-3, the V gene TRBV21-1; TRBD2, the D gene given by the table, was not confirmed from the DNA. TRBV21-1 is marked as a pseudogene. The CDR3 has 15 amino acids. CDR3 sequence: CASSGYDSATDTQYF. For the CDR3, the DNA is TGTGCCAGCAGCGGATACGACTCGGCCACAGATACGCAGTATTTT.

A few counts support this clone. The rearrangement uses TRBV4-3 and TRBJ1-2, with 9 positions matching TRBD1. The germline V gene has CDR1 LGHNA and CDR2 YSLEER. V shed 1 base, J shed 3 bases, and the junction held 3 bases outside the gene matches. This CDR3 is 15 amino acids long. The CDR3 nucleotides are TGCGCCAGCAGCCAAGCCGGGACAGGGTACTATGGCTACACCTTC. Translation: CASSQAGTGYYGYTF.

This clone was seen more than once but under ten times. This sequence is one base from a far larger clone and is likely a read error. The chain couples TRBV5-1 to TRBJ1-4; D unclear. Germline V CDR1 and CDR2: SGHRS, YFSETQ. V lost 0 bases and J lost 12, with 21 bases in between. The CDR3 length is 16 residues. The CDR3 nucleotides are TGCGCCAGCAGCTTGGAGGCCCAAACAGATCTGCAACAACTGTTTTTT. Residues: CASSLEAQTDLQQLFF.

The table lists this clone with a few counts. The CDR3 loop is CASRGGQLNTEAFF. DNA of the CDR3: TGTGCCAGCAGGGGGGGACAGTTGAACACTGAAGCTTTCTTT. The V gene is TRBV6-5, the J gene TRBJ1-1; 7 nucleotides align to TRBD1. Germline lookup yields CDR1 MNHEY and CDR2 SVGAGI. Losses at the gene ends were 6 bases for V and 0 bases for J; bases not matched to a gene: 4. The CDR3 has 14 residues.

This chain joins TRBV6-1 and TRBJ1-5, with TRBD1 as a possible D gene (5 bases). Trimming left V 7 bases short and J 9 bases short, with 13 bases between. The CDR3 is 12 amino acids. CDR1 MNHNS and CDR2 SASEGT come from the germline V gene. The CDR3 nucleotides read TGTGCCAGCATGGGGGGATACTGGCCCCAGCATTTT. Translated, it gives CASMGGYWPQHF.

The V call is TRBV6-1, the J call TRBJ1-5, with D maybe TRBD1 (6 bases). V gave up 6 bases and J gave up 5 bases, with 14 bases separating them. Germline CDR1 MNHNS, CDR2 SASEGT. This CDR3 is 14 amino acids long. The CDR3 sequence is CASRPTGIDQPQHF. CDR3 DNA sequence: TGTGCCAGCAGACCAACAGGGATCGATCAGCCCCAGCATTTT.

This clone showed up just a few times. This sequence joins TRBV30 and TRBJ1-5; TRBD1 matches at 7 bases. Germline CDR1 reads GTSNPN; CDR2 reads SVGIG (reference sequence). The CDR3 extends over 14 amino acids. V was pared by 2 bases and J by 4 bases, with 5 bases of the junction left unmatched. The CDR3 reads CAWSRTGLNQPQHF. CDR3 nucleotides: TGTGCCTGGAGTAGGACAGGACTAAATCAGCCCCAGCATTTT.

The J gene is TRBJ2-7, the V gene TRBV6-9; 10 bases are shared with TRBD2. This CDR3 has 16 amino acids. Germline CDR1 reads MNHGY; CDR2 reads SVAAGI. With V trimmed by 3 bases and J by 1 base, 6 bases remained unmatched. The CDR3 region has the DNA TGTGCCAGCAGTTACCCCCGGACTAGCGGATCCTACGAGCAGTACTTC. It specifies CASSYPRTSGSYEQYF.

The V gene is TRBV30, the J gene TRBJ1-2; D call uncertain. This CDR3 has 12 amino acids. Trimming took off 5 bases at V and 1 base at J, with 8 bases between the two ends. The germline CDR1 and CDR2 sequences are GTSNPN and SVGIG (reference sequence). In DNA, the CDR3 is TGTGCCTGGGAGGACTTTAACTATGGCTACACCTTC. The encoded protein is CAWEDFNYGYTF.

This clone was seen more than once but under ten times. The gene calls are TRBV6-1 and TRBJ1-4, with TRBD1 identical over 7 bases. The V gene's germline CDR1 is MNHNS and CDR2 SASEGT. The CDR3 has 16 amino acids. After removal of 3 bases from V and 5 bases from J, the junction contained 9 bases not matched to a gene. This chain's CDR3 is CASSDLPGQKNEKLFF. The DNA of the CDR3 is TGTGCCAGCAGTGACCTCCCGGGACAGAAGAATGAAAAACTGTTTTTT.

The V and J genes are TRBV10-2 and TRBJ1-1; 7 bases are shared with TRBD1. The CDR3 contains 12 residues. Germline loops: CDR1 WSHSY, CDR2 SAAADI. J gave up 7 bases and V 6 bases, and 5 bases lay outside the gene matches. The DNA for the CDR3 is TGCGCCAGCAGCACGGGACAGCGTGAAGCTTTCTTT. Residues: CASSTGQREAFF.

The rearrangement joins TRBV4-1 to TRBJ1-1; a weak D match, TRBD1 (5 bases). The CDR3 is 13 residues long. The germline V gene has CDR1 MGHRA and CDR2 YSYEKL. V dropped 3 bases and J dropped 4 bases, with 9 bases sitting between them. As DNA, the CDR3 is TGCGCCAGCAGCCAGACAGATATCACTGAAGCTTTCTTT. This sequence encodes CASSQTDITEAFF.

As DNA, the CDR3 is TGTGCCAGCAGTCCGGGACAGGCTAATTCACCCCTCCACTTT. Encoded protein: CASSPGQANSPLHF. The chain couples TRBV2 to TRBJ1-6; 8 nucleotides agree with TRBD1. V dropped 5 bases and J dropped 6; count of bases not matched to a gene: 3. Germline V CDR1 and CDR2: SNHLY, FYNNEI. The CDR3 sequence is 14 residues long. The whole variable domain, filled in from reference TRBV2 and TRBJ1-6, reads EPEVTQTPSHQVTQMGQEVILRCVPISNHLYFYWYRQILGQKVEFLVSFYNNEISEKSEIFDDQFSVERPDGSNFTLKIRSTKLEDSAMYFCASSPGQANSPLHFGNGTRLTVT.

This clone was counted a few times. The chain joins TRBV4-3 to TRBJ2-5, with D possibly being TRBD1 (6 bases). The J call is in doubt because the DNA end fits TRBJ2-7 better. The V gene's germline CDR1 is LGHNA and CDR2 YSLEER. The CDR3 consists of 15 residues. This CDR3 is CASSQRLKGVREQYF. The CDR3 DNA reads as TGCGCCAGCAGCCAAAGGCTGAAGGGGGTACGCGAGCAGTACTTC.

The rearrangement uses TRBV5-5 and TRBJ1-1; D is perhaps TRBD1 (5 bases). The CDR3 consists of 15 residues. The V gene's germline CDR1 is SGHKS and CDR2 YYEKEE (reference sequence). The ends were cut back, 3 bases at V and 2 bases at J, with 14 bases in the middle. The DNA for the CDR3 is TGTGCCAGCAGCTACCTAGGGGCACGAAACACTGAAGCTTTCTTT. Protein product: CASSYLGARNTEAFF. Using reference TRBV5-5 and TRBJ1-1 for the parts outside the CDR3, the full variable domain is DAGVTQSPTHLIKTRGQQVTLRCSPISGHKSVSWYQQVLGQGPQFIFQYYEKEERGRGNFPDRFSARQFPNYSSELNVNALLLGDSALYLCASSYLGARNTEAFFGQGTRLTVV.

The chain combines TRBV18 with TRBJ1-1; 7 nucleotides agree with TRBD1. V trimming: 6 bases; J trimming: 4 bases; junction bases outside the gene matches: 5. This CDR3 has 13 residues. The germline CDR1 and CDR2 sequences are KGHSH and LQKENI. This chain's CDR3 is CASSLGQTTEAFF. The CDR3 DNA is TGTGCCAGCTCCCTGGGACAGACCACTGAAGCTTTCTTT.

This CDR3 reads CASRITGPRTGGSDLNEQFF. In nucleotides, the CDR3 is TGTGCAAGTCGCATAACGGGACCCCGGACAGGGGGTTCTGATTTGAATGAGCAGTTCTTC. The V and J genes are TRBV12-2 and TRBJ2-1; whether TRBD1, the table's D call, matches the DNA was not checked. TRBV12-2 represents a pseudogene. The CDR3 is 20 residues long.

This chain connects TRBV5-4 to TRBJ2-1; TRBD1 aligns across 9 bases. V was pared by 4 bases and J by 7 bases, with 9 bases of the junction left unmatched. The V gene's germline CDR1 is SGHNT and CDR2 YYREEE (reference sequence). The CDR3 runs to 15 residues. CDR3 bases: TGTGCCAGCAGCGGATCCGGGACAGGGTGGAATGAGCAGTTCTTC. Amino acid sequence: CASSGSGTGWNEQFF.

In this sample, this clone turned up a few times. The V call is TRBV28, the J call TRBJ1-1; a weak D match, TRBD1 (6 bases). Germline V gives CDR1 MDHEN, CDR2 SYDVKM. This CDR3 is built from 18 residues. The V end was cut by 5 bases, the J end by 3 bases, with 25 bases between. CDR3 in amino acids: CASSGVGGLFRPDTEAFF. Written as DNA, the CDR3 is TGTGCCAGCAGTGGGGTGGGGGGGCTCTTCCGTCCGGACACTGAAGCTTTCTTT.

This chain joins TRBV29-1 and TRBJ1-2; no reliable D call. V lost 3 bases, J lost 2 bases, and 4 bases lay in between. Germline loops: CDR1 SQVTM, CDR2 ANQGSEA. The CDR3 runs to 11 residues. This chain's CDR3 is CSVEANYGYTF. The CDR3 DNA follows: TGCAGCGTTGAGGCCAACTATGGCTACACCTTC.

This chain links TRBV5-4 with TRBJ2-7; 12 bases match TRBD1. After removal of 0 bases from V and 6 bases from J, the junction contained 7 bases not matched to a gene. The CDR3 covers 16 residues. Germline V gives CDR1 SGHNT, CDR2 YYREEE (reference sequence). CDR3 DNA: TGTGCCAGCAGCTTGGGTCTGGGGACAGGGGGCGGCGAGCAGTACTTC. Translation: CASSLGLGTGGGEQYF.

The rearrangement uses TRBV5-1 and TRBJ2-2; 10 bases are shared with TRBD1. Trimming took 1 base from V and 4 from J; bases not matched to a gene: 4. The CDR3 is made up of 16 amino acids. Germline CDR1 SGHRS, CDR2 YFSETQ. CDR3 sequence: CASSLSGTGATGELFF. For the CDR3, the DNA is TGCGCCAGCAGCTTGAGCGGGACAGGGGCCACCGGGGAGCTGTTTTTT.

The table lists this clone with a few counts. The chain has TRBV9 and TRBJ2-2, with no clear D. CDR3 length equals 12 residues. The germline CDR1 and CDR2 sequences are SGDLS and YYNGEE. V lost 7 bases and J lost 3, with 7 bases in between. DNA of the CDR3: TGTGCCAGCGGGCGAGACACCGGGGAGCTGTTTTTT. Its protein is CASGRDTGELFF. The full variable domain, completed using reference TRBV9 and TRBJ2-2, is DSGVTQTPKHLITATGQRVTLRCSPRSGDLSVYWYQQSLDQGLQFLIQYYNGEERAKGNILERFSAQQFPDLHSELNLSSLELGDSALYFCASGRDTGELFFGEGSRLTVL.

This sequence joins TRBV7-9 and TRBJ2-2, with 9 bases fitting TRBD1. From germline, CDR1 is SEHNR and CDR2 FQNEAQ (reference sequence). The J segment lost 7 bases and the V segment lost 6 bases, leaving 9 bases of the junction unmatched. CDR3 length: 15 residues. CDR3 protein: CASSPPGQGSGELFF. CDR3 DNA: TGTGCCAGCAGTCCACCGGGACAGGGAAGCGGGGAGCTGTTTTTT.

The chain uses TRBV27 and TRBJ2-1; perhaps TRBD2 as D (6 bases). Deletions cut 5 bases from V and 8 bases from J, with 22 bases between. The CDR3 spans 16 residues. Germline V gene lookup returns CDR1 MNHEY and CDR2 SMNVEV (reference sequence). The CDR3 here is CASSPLTRSTDHEQFF. The CDR3 nucleotides read TGTGCCAGCAGTCCCCTGACTAGGTCAACGGATCATGAGCAGTTCTTC.

This chain links TRBV6-1 with TRBJ2-7; 7 bases are shared with TRBD2. Germline assignment: CDR1 MNHNS and CDR2 SASEGT. J gave up 7 bases and V 6 bases, and 9 bases lay outside the gene matches. The CDR3 is 13 amino acids. The DNA for the CDR3 is TGTGCCAGCAGAATGGTGGTGGGGGGGGAGCAGTACTTC. Translation: CASRMVVGGEQYF.